This T cell receptor (beta chain) was captured by sequencing in a study of ipilimumab plus nivolumab after autologous stem cell transplantation. On this clone itself: Its antigen is currently unknown.

Regarding the study as a whole: TCR repertoire, Treg phenotype and gut microbiota reportedly support more study of this approach.

Germline V gene data show CDR1 as GTSNPN and CDR2 as SVGIG (reference sequence). The CDR3 is 9 amino acids. The repertoire was sequenced with immunoSEQ multiplex PCR; TCRdb's copy has only in-frame clones and lacks some. The table has around 3,500 clones, 91% seen once. The specimen comprised PBMCs, sampled in a trial of ipilimumab plus nivolumab as post-transplant consolidation. The genes are TRBV30 and TRBJ2-2; D unresolved. This clonotype originated in a male donor with multiple myeloma. For the CDR3, the DNA is TGTGCTCGAATCGGGGAGCTGTTTTTT. This sequence encodes CARIGELFF.